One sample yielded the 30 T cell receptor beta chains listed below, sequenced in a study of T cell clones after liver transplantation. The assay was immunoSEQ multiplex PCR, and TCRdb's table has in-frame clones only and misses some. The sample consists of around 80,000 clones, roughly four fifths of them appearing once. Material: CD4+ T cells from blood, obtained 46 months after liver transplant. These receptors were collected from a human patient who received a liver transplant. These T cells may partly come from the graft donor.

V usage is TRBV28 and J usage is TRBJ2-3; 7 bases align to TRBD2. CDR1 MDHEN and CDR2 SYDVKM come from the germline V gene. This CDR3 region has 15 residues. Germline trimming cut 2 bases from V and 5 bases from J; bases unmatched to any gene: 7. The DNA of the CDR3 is TGTGCCAGCAGTTTAACGGGAGGCATGCAAGATACGCAGTATTTT. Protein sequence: CASSLTGGMQDTQYF.

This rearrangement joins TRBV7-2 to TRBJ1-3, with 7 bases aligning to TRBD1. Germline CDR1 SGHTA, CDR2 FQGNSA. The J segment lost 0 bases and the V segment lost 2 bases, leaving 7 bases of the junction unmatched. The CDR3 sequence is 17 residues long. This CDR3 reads CASSLSTGADSGNTIYF. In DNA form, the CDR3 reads TGTGCCAGCAGCTTAAGTACAGGGGCCGACTCTGGAAACACCATATATTTT.

CDR3 in amino acids: CASRRTRDYNEQFF. For the CDR3, the DNA is TGTGCCAGCCGACGAACTAGGGATTACAATGAGCAGTTCTTC. This chain joins TRBV2 and TRBJ2-1; D might be TRBD2 (5 bases). Trimming shortened V by 8 bases and J by 4 bases, and 15 bases separated the two germline ends. The CDR3 covers 14 residues. The germline CDR1 and CDR2 sequences are SNHLY and FYNNEI. The variable domain in full, completed from reference TRBV2 and TRBJ2-1, reads EPEVTQTPSHQVTQMGQEVILRCVPISNHLYFYWYRQILGQKVEFLVSFYNNEISEKSEIFDDQFSVERPDGSNFTLKIRSTKLEDSAMYFCASRRTRDYNEQFFGPGTRLTVL.

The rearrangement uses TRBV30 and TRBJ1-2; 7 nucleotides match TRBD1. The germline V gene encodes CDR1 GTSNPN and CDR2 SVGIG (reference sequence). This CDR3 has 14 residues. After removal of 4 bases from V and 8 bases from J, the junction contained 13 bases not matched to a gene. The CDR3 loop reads CAWTHLTTGVGYTF. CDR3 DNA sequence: TGTGCCTGGACCCATCTGACTACAGGGGTGGGCTACACCTTC.

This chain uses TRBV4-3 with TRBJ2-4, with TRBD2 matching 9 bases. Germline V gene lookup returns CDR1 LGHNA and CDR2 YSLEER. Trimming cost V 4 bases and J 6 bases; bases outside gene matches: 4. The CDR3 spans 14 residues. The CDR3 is CASSPGLARNIQYF. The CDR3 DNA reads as TGCGCCAGCAGCCCCGGACTAGCGCGAAACATTCAGTACTTC.

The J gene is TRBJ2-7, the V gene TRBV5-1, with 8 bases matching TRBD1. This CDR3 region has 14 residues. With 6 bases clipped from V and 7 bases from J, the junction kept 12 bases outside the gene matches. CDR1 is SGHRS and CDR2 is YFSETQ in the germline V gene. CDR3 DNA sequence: TGCGCCAGCACCCTGGGACAGGCGGAGACTGAGCAGTACTTC. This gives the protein CASTLGQAETEQYF.

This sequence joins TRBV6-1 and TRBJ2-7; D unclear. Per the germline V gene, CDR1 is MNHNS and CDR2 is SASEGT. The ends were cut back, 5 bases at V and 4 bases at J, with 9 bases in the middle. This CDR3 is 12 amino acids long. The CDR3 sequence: CASSPQFYEQYF. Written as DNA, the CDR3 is TGTGCCAGCAGTCCACAGTTTTACGAGCAGTACTTC.

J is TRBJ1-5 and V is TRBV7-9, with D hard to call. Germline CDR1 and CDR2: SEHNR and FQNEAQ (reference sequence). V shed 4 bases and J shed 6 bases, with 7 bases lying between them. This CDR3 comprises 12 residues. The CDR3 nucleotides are TGTGCCAGCAGCTCTAGCGGTCAGCCCCAGCATTTT. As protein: CASSSSGQPQHF.

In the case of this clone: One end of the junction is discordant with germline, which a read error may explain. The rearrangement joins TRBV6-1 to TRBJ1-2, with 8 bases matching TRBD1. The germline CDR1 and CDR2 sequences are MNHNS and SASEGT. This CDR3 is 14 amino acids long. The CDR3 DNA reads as TGTGCCAGCACTGAAACGGGACAGGCATCTAGCTACACCTTC. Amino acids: CASTETGQASSYTF.

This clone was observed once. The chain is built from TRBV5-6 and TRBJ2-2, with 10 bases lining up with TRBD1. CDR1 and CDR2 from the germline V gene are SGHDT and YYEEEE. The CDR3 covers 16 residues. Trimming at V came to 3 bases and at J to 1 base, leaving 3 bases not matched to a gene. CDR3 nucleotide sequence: TGTGCCAGCAGCTGGAGGGACAGGGGGAACACCGGGGAGCTGTTTTTT. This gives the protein CASSWRDRGNTGELFF. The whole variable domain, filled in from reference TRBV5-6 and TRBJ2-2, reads DAGVTQSPTHLIKTRGQQVTLRCSPKSGHDTVSWYQQALGQGPQFIFQYYEEEERQRGNFPDRFSGHQFPNYSSELNVNALLLGDSALYLCASSWRDRGNTGELFFGEGSRLTVL.

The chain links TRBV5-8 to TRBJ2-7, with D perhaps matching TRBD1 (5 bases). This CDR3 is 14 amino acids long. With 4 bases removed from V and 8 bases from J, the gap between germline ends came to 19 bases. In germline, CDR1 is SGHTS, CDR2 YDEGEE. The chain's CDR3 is CASSPYAGQGKQYF. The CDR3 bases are TGTGCCAGCAGCCCATACGCCGGTCAGGGAAAGCAGTACTTC.

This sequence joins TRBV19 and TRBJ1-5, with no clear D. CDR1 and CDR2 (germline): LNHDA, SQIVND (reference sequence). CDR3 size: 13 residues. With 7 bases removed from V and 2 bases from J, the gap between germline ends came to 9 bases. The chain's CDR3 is CASKGRGNQPQHF. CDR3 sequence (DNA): TGTGCCAGTAAGGGAAGGGGCAATCAGCCCCAGCATTTT.

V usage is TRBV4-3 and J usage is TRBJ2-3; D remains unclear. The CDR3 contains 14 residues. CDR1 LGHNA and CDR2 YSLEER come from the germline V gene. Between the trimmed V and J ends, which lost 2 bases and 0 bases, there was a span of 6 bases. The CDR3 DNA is TGCGCCAGCAGCCAACTCGGGAGCACAGATACGCAGTATTTT. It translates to CASSQLGSTDTQYF.

CDR3 in amino acids: CASSSFGSSRETQYF. CDR3 nucleotide sequence: TGTGCCAGCAGTAGTTTTGGATCATCCCGGGAGACCCAGTACTTC. This chain links TRBV6-5 with TRBJ2-5; unclear D gene. With 5 bases removed from V and 5 bases from J, the gap between germline ends came to 18 bases. The CDR3 length is 15 residues. CDR1 is MNHEY and CDR2 is SVGAGI in the germline V gene.

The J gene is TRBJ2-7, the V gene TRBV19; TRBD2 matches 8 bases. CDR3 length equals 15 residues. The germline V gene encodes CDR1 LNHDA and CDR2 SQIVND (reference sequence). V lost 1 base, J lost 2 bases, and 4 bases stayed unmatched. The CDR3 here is CASSIATSGTYEQYF. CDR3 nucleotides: TGTGCCAGTAGTATAGCTACTAGCGGCACCTACGAGCAGTACTTC.

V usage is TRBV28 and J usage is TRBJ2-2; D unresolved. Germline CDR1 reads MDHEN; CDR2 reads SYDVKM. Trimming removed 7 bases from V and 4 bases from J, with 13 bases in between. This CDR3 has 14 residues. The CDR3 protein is CASMRRRATGELFF. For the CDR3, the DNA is TGTGCCAGCATGCGACGAAGGGCCACCGGGGAGCTGTTTTTT.

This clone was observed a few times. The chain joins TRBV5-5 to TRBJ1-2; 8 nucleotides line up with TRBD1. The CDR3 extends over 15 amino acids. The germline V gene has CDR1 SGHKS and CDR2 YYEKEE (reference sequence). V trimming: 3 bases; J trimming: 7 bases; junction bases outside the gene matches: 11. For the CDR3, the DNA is TGTGCCAGCAGCTACGCAGGGGGCACCCTTAGTGGCTACACCTTC. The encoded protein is CASSYAGGTLSGYTF.

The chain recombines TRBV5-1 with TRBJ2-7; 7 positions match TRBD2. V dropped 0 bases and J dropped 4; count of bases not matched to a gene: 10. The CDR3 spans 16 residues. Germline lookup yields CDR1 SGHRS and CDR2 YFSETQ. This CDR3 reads CASSLAGGTGVYEQYF. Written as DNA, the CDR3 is TGCGCCAGCAGCTTGGCGGGAGGAACGGGTGTGTACGAGCAGTACTTC.

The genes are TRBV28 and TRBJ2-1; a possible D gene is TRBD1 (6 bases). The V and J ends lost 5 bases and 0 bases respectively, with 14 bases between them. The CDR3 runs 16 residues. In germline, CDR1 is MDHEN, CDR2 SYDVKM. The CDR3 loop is CASSTQGKSSYNEQFF. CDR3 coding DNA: TGTGCCAGCAGTACCCAGGGGAAGAGCTCCTACAATGAGCAGTTCTTC.

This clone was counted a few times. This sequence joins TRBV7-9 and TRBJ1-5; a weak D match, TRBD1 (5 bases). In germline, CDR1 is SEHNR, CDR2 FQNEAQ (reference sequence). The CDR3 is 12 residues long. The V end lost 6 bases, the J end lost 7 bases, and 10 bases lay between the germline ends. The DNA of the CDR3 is TGTGCCAGCAGGTGGGGGTGGCAGCCCCAGCATTTT. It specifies CASRWGWQPQHF.

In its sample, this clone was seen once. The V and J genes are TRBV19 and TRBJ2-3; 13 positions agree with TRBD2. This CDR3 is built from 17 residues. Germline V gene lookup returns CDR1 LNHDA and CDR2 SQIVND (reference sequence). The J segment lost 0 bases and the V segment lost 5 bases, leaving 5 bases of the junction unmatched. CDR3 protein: CASSHPGLAGSTDTQYF. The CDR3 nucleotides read TGTGCCAGTAGTCATCCGGGACTAGCGGGAAGCACAGATACGCAGTATTTT.

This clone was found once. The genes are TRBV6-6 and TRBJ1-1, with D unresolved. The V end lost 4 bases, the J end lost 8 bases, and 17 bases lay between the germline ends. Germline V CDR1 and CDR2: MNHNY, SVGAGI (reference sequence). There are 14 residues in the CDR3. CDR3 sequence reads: CASSFISPSGEAFF. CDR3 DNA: TGTGCCAGCAGTTTCATATCCCCCAGTGGCGAAGCTTTCTTT.

CDR3 DNA: TGTGCCAGCAGTCCCCTGCGGCTCAAGCCTCATCAGCCCCAGCATTTT. Protein: CASSPLRLKPHQPQHF. The chain joins TRBV28 to TRBJ1-5, with D hard to call. Germline V gene sequence: CDR1 MDHEN, CDR2 SYDVKM. Trimming stripped 5 bases from V and 5 bases from J, with 19 bases between. This CDR3 is built from 16 residues.

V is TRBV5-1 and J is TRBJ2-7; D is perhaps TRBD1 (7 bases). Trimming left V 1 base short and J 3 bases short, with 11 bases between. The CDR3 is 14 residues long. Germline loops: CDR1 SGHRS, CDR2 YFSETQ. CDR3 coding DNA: TGCGCCAGCAGCTTGCAGGGGGGAGGCTACGAGCAGTACTTC. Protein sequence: CASSLQGGGYEQYF.

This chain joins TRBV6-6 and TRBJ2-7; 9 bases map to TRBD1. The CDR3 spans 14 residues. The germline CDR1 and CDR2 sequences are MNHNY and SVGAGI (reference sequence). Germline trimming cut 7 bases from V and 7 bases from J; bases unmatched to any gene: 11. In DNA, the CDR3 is TGTGCCAGCACCGCCCGGACAGGGGCGGAAGAGCAGTACTTC. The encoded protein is CASTARTGAEEQYF.

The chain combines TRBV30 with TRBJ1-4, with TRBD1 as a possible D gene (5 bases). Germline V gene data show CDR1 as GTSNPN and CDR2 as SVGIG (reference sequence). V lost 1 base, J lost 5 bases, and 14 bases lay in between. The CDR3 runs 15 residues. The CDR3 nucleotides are TGTGCCTGGAGTGGAGGGACTGCCTCGAATGAAAAACTGTTTTTT. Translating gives CAWSGGTASNEKLFF. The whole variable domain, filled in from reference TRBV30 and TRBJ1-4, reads SQTIHQWPATLVQPVGSPLSLECTVEGTSNPNLYWYRQAAGRGLQLLFYSVGIGQISSEVPQNLSASRPQDRQFILSSKKLLLSDSGFYLCAWSGGTASNEKLFFGSGTQLSVL.

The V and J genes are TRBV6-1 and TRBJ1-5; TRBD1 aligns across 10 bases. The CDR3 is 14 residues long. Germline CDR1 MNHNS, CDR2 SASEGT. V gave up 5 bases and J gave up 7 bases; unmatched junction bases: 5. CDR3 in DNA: TGTGCCAGCAGTAGACAGGGGGCCCACCAGCCCCAGCATTTT. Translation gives CASSRQGAHQPQHF.

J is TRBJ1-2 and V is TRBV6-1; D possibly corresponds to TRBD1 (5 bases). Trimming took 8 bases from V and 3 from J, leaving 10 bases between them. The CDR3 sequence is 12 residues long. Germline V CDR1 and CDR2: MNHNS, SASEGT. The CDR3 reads CASGTPYYGYTF. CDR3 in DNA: TGTGCCAGCGGGACCCCATACTATGGCTACACCTTC.

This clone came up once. The CDR3, as DNA: TGTGCCAGCAGCTTAGCGATAGCGGGAGGTGACAATGAGCAGTTCTTC. Translated: CASSLAIAGGDNEQFF. The chain uses TRBV7-6 and TRBJ2-1, with 10 positions matching TRBD2. From germline, CDR1 is SGHVS and CDR2 FNYEAQ. Unmatched junction bases numbered 4, after V lost 0 bases and J lost 5 bases. The CDR3 runs to 16 residues.

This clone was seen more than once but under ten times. For the CDR3, the DNA is TGTGCCAGCAGACCGGGACTAAAGAACACCGGGGAGCTGTTTTTT. Protein sequence: CASRPGLKNTGELFF. The chain is built from TRBV27 and TRBJ2-2, with 7 bases that match TRBD2. After removal of 6 bases from V and 1 base from J, the junction contained 5 bases not matched to a gene. The CDR3 loop spans 15 amino acids. CDR1 and CDR2 from the germline V gene are MNHEY and SMNVEV (reference sequence).